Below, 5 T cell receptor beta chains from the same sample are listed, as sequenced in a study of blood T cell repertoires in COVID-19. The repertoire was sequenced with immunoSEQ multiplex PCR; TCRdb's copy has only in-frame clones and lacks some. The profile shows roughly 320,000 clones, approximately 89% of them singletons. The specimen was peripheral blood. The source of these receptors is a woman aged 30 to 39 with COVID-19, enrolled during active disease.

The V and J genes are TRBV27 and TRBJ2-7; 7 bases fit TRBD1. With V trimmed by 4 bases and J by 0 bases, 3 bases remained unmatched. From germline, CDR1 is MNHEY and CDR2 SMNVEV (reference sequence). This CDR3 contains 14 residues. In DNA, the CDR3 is TGTGCCAGCAGTTACCAGGGGGTCTCCTACGAGCAGTACTTC. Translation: CASSYQGVSYEQYF.

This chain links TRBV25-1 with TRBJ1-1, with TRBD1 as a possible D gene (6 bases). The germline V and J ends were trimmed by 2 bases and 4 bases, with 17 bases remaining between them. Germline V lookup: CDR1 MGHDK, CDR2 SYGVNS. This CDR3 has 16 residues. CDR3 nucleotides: TGTGCCAGCAGTGAACTCCGCGGGGGGGCTGGCACTGAAGCTTTCTTT. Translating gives CASSELRGGAGTEAFF.

CDR3 region: CASSPPPGHLEAFF. DNA of the CDR3: TGTGCCAGCTCACCACCGCCGGGACACCTTGAAGCTTTCTTT. This chain joins TRBV18 and TRBJ1-1, with TRBD1 as a possible D gene (6 bases). The ends were cut back, 0 bases at V and 7 bases at J, with 12 bases in the middle. The CDR3 runs to 14 residues. Per germline, CDR1 KGHSH and CDR2 LQKENI.

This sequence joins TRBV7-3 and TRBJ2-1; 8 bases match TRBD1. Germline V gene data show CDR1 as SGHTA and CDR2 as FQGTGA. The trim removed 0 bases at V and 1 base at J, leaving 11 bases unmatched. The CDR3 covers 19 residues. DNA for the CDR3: TGTGCCAGCAGCTTAACGGGTGGGGTCGGGACAGGTTCCTACAATGAGCAGTTCTTC. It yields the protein CASSLTGGVGTGSYNEQFF.

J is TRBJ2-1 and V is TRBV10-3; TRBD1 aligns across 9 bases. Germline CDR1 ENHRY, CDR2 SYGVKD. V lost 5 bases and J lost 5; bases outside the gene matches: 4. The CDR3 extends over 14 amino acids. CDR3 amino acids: CAISRRTGDNEQFF. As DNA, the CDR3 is TGTGCCATCAGTCGGCGGACAGGGGACAATGAGCAGTTCTTC.